Following are 25 T cell receptor beta chains from one sample sequenced in a study of high-grade serous ovarian cancer treatment subgroups. Generated by immunoSEQ multiplex PCR, the TCRdb table keeps only in-frame clones and is missing some. The data contain fewer than 4,000 clones, around 65% of them singletons. Tumor tissue was taken before any definitive surgery or chemotherapy was given. Material: tumor tissue. The receptors here all came from a human donor with high-grade serous ovarian cancer.

The V call is TRBV28, the J call TRBJ2-3; no reliable D call. There are 13 residues in the CDR3. Germline V gene lookup returns CDR1 MDHEN and CDR2 SYDVKM. Trimming took 6 bases from V and 2 from J, leaving 9 bases between them. The CDR3 coding sequence is TGTGCCAGCAGAACCGACCCCACAGATACGCAGTATTTT. Translating it yields CASRTDPTDTQYF. The whole variable domain, filled in from reference TRBV28 and TRBJ2-3, reads DVKVTQSSRYLVKRTGEKVFLECVQDMDHENMFWYRQDPGLGLRLIYFSYDVKMKEKGDIPEGYSVSREKKERFSLILESASTNQTSMYLCASRTDPTDTQYFGPGTRLTVL.

This rearrangement joins TRBV5-1 to TRBJ2-1; D is perhaps TRBD2 (6 bases). The CDR3 is made up of 14 amino acids. With 2 bases removed from V and 10 bases from J, the gap between germline ends came to 16 bases. Germline CDR1 is SGHRS and CDR2 is YFSETQ. CDR3 coding DNA: TGCGCCAGCAGCTTATTACTAGCCGTGGCCGAGCAGTTCTTC. Amino acids: CASSLLLAVAEQFF.

CDR3 bases: TGCGCCAGCAGCGACCGACAGGGACCCTACAATGAGCAGTTCTTC. This codes for CASSDRQGPYNEQFF. The chain links TRBV5-1 to TRBJ2-1, with TRBD1 matching 7 bases. This CDR3 comprises 15 residues. The V gene end was trimmed by 4 bases and the J gene end by 2 bases; junction bases not matched to a gene: 6. The germline V gene has CDR1 SGHRS and CDR2 YFSETQ.

The CDR3 loop reads CASTRVGGTYNEQFF. The CDR3, as DNA: TGTGCCAGTACAAGGGTGGGGGGCACCTACAATGAGCAGTTCTTC. V is TRBV19 and J is TRBJ2-1; the D call may be TRBD1 or TRBD2 (6 bases each). Germline assignment: CDR1 LNHDA and CDR2 SQIVND (reference sequence). The CDR3 is made up of 15 amino acids. V shed 7 bases and J shed 2 bases, with 15 bases lying between them. The full variable domain, completed using reference TRBV19 and TRBJ2-1, is DGGITQSPKYLFRKEGQNVTLSCEQNLNHDAMYWYRQDPGQGLRLIYYSQIVNDFQKGDIAEGYSVSREKKESFPLTVTSAQKNPTAFYLCASTRVGGTYNEQFFGPGTRLTVL.

The chain employs TRBV7-9 and TRBJ2-1, with TRBD2 matching over 9 bases. V lost 5 bases and J lost 5; bases outside the gene matches: 7. Germline V gene sequence: CDR1 SEHNR, CDR2 FQNEAQ (reference sequence). This CDR3 is built from 15 residues. CDR3 sequence reads: CASSRLAGANNEQFF. In DNA, the CDR3 is TGTGCCAGCAGCCGGTTAGCGGGGGCCAACAATGAGCAGTTCTTC.

This clone was seen only a few times. This chain joins TRBV6-6 and TRBJ1-3, with a tentative D call TRBD1 (6 bases). Between the trimmed V and J ends, which lost 6 bases and 4 bases, there was a span of 19 bases. The CDR3 extends over 16 amino acids. In germline, CDR1 is MNHNY, CDR2 SVGAGI (reference sequence). The CDR3 loop reads CASSLLAGAEGNTIYF. As DNA, the CDR3 is TGTGCCAGCAGCTTACTCGCGGGGGCAGAAGGAAACACCATATATTTT.

This clone has more than one count but fewer than ten. The chain uses TRBV11-3 and TRBJ1-5; no definite D call. Germline assignment: CDR1 SGHNT and CDR2 YENEEA. This CDR3 is 14 amino acids long. V was cut by 1 base and J by 1 base, with 5 bases left in between. Here the CDR3 DNA reads TGTGCCAGCAGCTTAGCGTTGAGCAATCAGCCCCAGCATTTT. Translated: CASSLALSNQPQHF. Full variable domain (rest looked up from reference TRBV11-3 and TRBJ1-5): EAGVVQSPRYKIIEKKQPVAFWCNPISGHNTLYWYLQNLGQGPELLIRYENEEAVDDSQLPKDRFSAERLKGVDSTLKIQPAELGDSAVYLCASSLALSNQPQHFGDGTRLSIL.

J is TRBJ1-6 and V is TRBV6-5, with TRBD1 as a possible D gene (6 bases). The CDR3 is 12 residues long. Germline-derived CDR1 and CDR2 are MNHEY and SVGAGI. V gave up 6 bases and J gave up 7 bases, with 7 bases separating them. The CDR3 loop reads CASRDSNSPLHF. The CDR3 region has the DNA TGTGCCAGCAGGGACAGCAATTCACCCCTCCACTTT.

The CDR3 sequence: CAIWGGSGTEAFF. In DNA form, the CDR3 reads TGTGCCATCTGGGGGGGCTCCGGGACTGAAGCTTTCTTT. The genes are TRBV15 and TRBJ1-1; D is perhaps TRBD1 (6 bases). Germline values: CDR1 LNHNV, CDR2 YYDKDF (reference sequence). The CDR3 sequence is 13 residues long. The germline V and J ends were trimmed by 10 bases and 5 bases, with 17 bases remaining between them. Supplemented by reference TRBV15 and TRBJ1-1, the full variable domain reads DAMVIQNPRYQVTQFGKPVTLSCSQTLNHNVMYWYQQKSSQAPKLLFHYYDKDFNNEADTPDNFQSRRPNTSFCFLDIRSPGLGDTAMYLCAIWGGSGTEAFFGQGTRLTVV.

The chain links TRBV28 to TRBJ1-1; no firm D call. V lost 5 bases and J 3 bases, leaving 7 bases between the germline ends. The germline CDR1 and CDR2 sequences are MDHEN and SYDVKM. The CDR3 is 12 amino acids. CDR3 coding DNA: TGTGCCAGCAGTATGGTGGACACTGAAGCTTTCTTT. Translation gives CASSMVDTEAFF.

The V and J genes are TRBV10-3 and TRBJ1-1, with TRBD1 identical over 9 bases. The germline gives CDR1 ENHRY, CDR2 SYGVKD. The V segment lost 0 bases and the J segment 7 bases; nucleotides outside the gene matches: 9. CDR3 length: 16 amino acids. CDR3 coding DNA: TGTGCCATCAGTGAGTCGGGACAGGGTAACAGGGGTGAAGCTTTCTTT. This codes for CAISESGQGNRGEAFF.

This chain joins TRBV7-8 and TRBJ1-6; unclear D gene. Between the trimmed V and J ends, which lost 3 bases and 13 bases, there was a span of 7 bases. CDR3 size: 11 residues. From germline, CDR1 is SGHVS and CDR2 FQNEAQ. The chain's CDR3 is CASSFGSPLHF. CDR3 bases: TGTGCCAGCAGCTTTGGGTCTCCCCTCCACTTT.

The CDR3 DNA sequence: TGTGCCAGCAGTGAGAGTCTGGAGTTATTGGATACGCAGTATTTT. Translating gives CASSESLELLDTQYF. The chain couples TRBV6-1 to TRBJ2-3; D is unresolved. Germline V gives CDR1 MNHNS, CDR2 SASEGT. V was pared by 3 bases and J by 6 bases, with 16 bases between. This CDR3 is 15 amino acids long.

The CDR3 DNA reads TGTGCCACCAGCGAGAGGAATTCACCCCTCCACTTT. This sequence encodes CATSERNSPLHF. The V and J genes are TRBV15 and TRBJ1-6; D call uncertain. This CDR3 comprises 12 residues. V was cut by 5 bases and J by 7 bases, with 6 bases left in between. Germline values: CDR1 LNHNV, CDR2 YYDKDF (reference sequence). Full variable domain (remainder filled in from reference TRBV15 and TRBJ1-6): DAMVIQNPRYQVTQFGKPVTLSCSQTLNHNVMYWYQQKSSQAPKLLFHYYDKDFNNEADTPDNFQSRRPNTSFCFLDIRSPGLGDTAMYLCATSERNSPLHFGNGTRLTVT.

The chain recombines TRBV11-2 with TRBJ1-2; 8 nucleotides agree with TRBD1. Germline V gene lookup returns CDR1 SGHAT and CDR2 FQNNGV. The CDR3 has 13 residues. The V and J ends lost 2 bases and 8 bases, in that order; junction bases with no gene match: 4. The CDR3 DNA sequence: TGTGCCAGCAGCTTACAGGGGGCGCAGGGCTACACCTTC. This encodes CASSLQGAQGYTF.

V usage is TRBV6-6 and J usage is TRBJ2-1; D unclear. V was trimmed by 0 bases and J by 3 bases, leaving 9 bases between them. CDR3 length: 15 residues. Germline CDR1 reads MNHNY; CDR2 reads SVGAGI (reference sequence). CDR3 in DNA: TGTGCCAGCAGTTACTCTGGACCGGTCTACAATGAGCAGTTCTTC. Translating it yields CASSYSGPVYNEQFF.

The rearrangement uses TRBV7-9 and TRBJ1-1, with D unclear. V was cut by 8 bases and J by 5 bases, with 15 bases left in between. This CDR3 has 13 amino acids. Per germline, CDR1 SEHNR and CDR2 FQNEAQ (reference sequence). CDR3 DNA: TGTGCCAGCTCTGGTTTCTTGGGAACTGAAGCTTTCTTT. Protein: CASSGFLGTEAFF.

This chain connects TRBV2 to TRBJ1-1; D gene uncertain. This CDR3 has 14 residues. Germline V CDR1 and CDR2: SNHLY, FYNNEI. V was cut by 1 base and J by 2 bases, with 8 bases left in between. The CDR3 DNA reads TGTGCCAGCAGTGAAGGTCAGATCAACACTGAAGCTTTCTTT. It yields the protein CASSEGQINTEAFF.

This chain uses TRBV5-5 with TRBJ2-3, with D perhaps TRBD1 (6 bases). The CDR3 covers 15 residues. In germline, CDR1 is SGHKS, CDR2 YYEKEE (reference sequence). Trimming cost V 1 base and J 4 bases, with 13 bases left between them. CDR3 sequence (DNA): TGTGCCAGCAGCTTGCCAGGGGAGTACGCAGATACGCAGTATTTT. This codes for CASSLPGEYADTQYF.

This clone has more than one count but fewer than ten. CDR3 sequence: CATGKQGSYGYTF. In DNA, the CDR3 is TGTGCCACCGGTAAACAGGGCAGCTATGGCTACACCTTC. The chain joins TRBV19 to TRBJ1-2; a possible D gene is TRBD1 (6 bases). In germline, CDR1 is LNHDA, CDR2 SQIVND (reference sequence). The V and J ends lost 10 bases and 4 bases respectively, with 16 bases between them. This CDR3 is 13 amino acids long.

This chain joins TRBV28 and TRBJ1-1; D remains unclear. This CDR3 has 12 residues. CDR1 and CDR2 (germline): MDHEN, SYDVKM. Trimming removed 3 bases from V and 4 bases from J, with 6 bases in between. The CDR3 nucleotides are TGTGCCAGCAGTTTCCTACTCACTGAAGCTTTCTTT. Its protein is CASSFLLTEAFF.

This clone showed up just a few times. V gene TRBV7-9 combines with J gene TRBJ2-1; perhaps D is TRBD1 or TRBD2 (5 bases each). Germline loops: CDR1 SEHNR, CDR2 FQNEAQ (reference sequence). Trimming took 6 bases from V and 9 from J, leaving 12 bases between them. This CDR3 contains 12 residues. DNA for the CDR3: TGTGCCAGCAGGGACTTGGGGCCTGAGCAGTTCTTC. This encodes CASRDLGPEQFF.

This clone has just one count. The chain has TRBV7-9 and TRBJ1-1; D perhaps matches TRBD1 (6 bases). Germline V gene lookup returns CDR1 SEHNR and CDR2 FQNEAQ (reference sequence). The CDR3 is 14 amino acids. Trimming pared 1 base from V and 6 bases from J, leaving 12 bases between. The CDR3, as DNA: TGTGCCAGCAGCTTAGGCGCAGGGGAATCTGAAGCTTTCTTT. Its translation is CASSLGAGESEAFF.

This clone was seen more than once but under ten times. The chain uses TRBV9 and TRBJ2-7, with a weak D call TRBD1 (6 bases). This CDR3 is built from 14 residues. CDR1 is SGDLS, CDR2 YYNGEE, per germline. With 0 bases removed from V and 0 bases from J, the gap between germline ends came to 7 bases. CDR3 nucleotides: TGTGCCAGCAGCGTAGGGGACATCTCCTACGAGCAGTACTTC. The encoded protein is CASSVGDISYEQYF.

The V and J genes are TRBV5-4 and TRBJ2-5; 8 nucleotides align to TRBD1. Trimming cost V 1 base and J 1 base; bases outside gene matches: 3. Germline loops: CDR1 SGHNT, CDR2 YYREEE (reference sequence). The CDR3 has 15 amino acids. The CDR3 coding sequence is TGTGCCAGCAGCTTGATGGACAGGGCCCAAGAGACCCAGTACTTC. It specifies CASSLMDRAQETQYF.